The sequence of this TCR beta chain was determined in a study of cytomegalovirus exposure and HLA in healthy donors. Study-wide points: Three chains linked to CMV were shown in vitro to be specific for CMV antigens. Rare sequences made up most TCRs, while some public TCRs were found in many donors. As a later analysis showed, a missense DCLRE1C variant was linked to trimming of TCR beta V- and J-genes. Cytomegalovirus status was reportedly diagnosed by the classifier with high specificity and sensitivity.

Primers: 60 Vbeta forward and 13 Jbeta reverse. TCRdb's copy holds only in-frame clones and misses some; the assay was immunoSEQ multiplex PCR. The table includes some 110,000 clones, around 80% detected once. V gave up 5 bases and J gave up 10 bases, with 20 bases separating them. This CDR3 is built from 14 residues. Germline V CDR1 and CDR2: MNHEY, SVGAGI. This clone was seen a few times. The antigen is unknown. The sequence was collected from a woman under 30 in good health and CMV-seropositive. V gene TRBV6-5 combines with J gene TRBJ1-1, with D possibly matching TRBD1 (5 bases). The sample taken for sequencing was PBMCs. CDR3 in amino acids: CASSEGGDPALAFF. The CDR3 coding sequence is TGTGCCAGCAGTGAGGGAGGGGACCCCGCCTTAGCTTTCTTT.